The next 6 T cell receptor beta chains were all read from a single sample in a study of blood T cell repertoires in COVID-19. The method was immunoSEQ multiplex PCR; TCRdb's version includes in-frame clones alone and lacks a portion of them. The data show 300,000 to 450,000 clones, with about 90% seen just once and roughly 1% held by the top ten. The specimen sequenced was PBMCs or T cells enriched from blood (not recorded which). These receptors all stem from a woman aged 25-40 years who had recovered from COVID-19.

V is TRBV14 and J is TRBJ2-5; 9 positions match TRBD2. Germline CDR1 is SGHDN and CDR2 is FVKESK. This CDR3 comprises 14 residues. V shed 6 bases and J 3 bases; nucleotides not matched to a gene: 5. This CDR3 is CASSLAGTEETQYF. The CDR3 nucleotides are TGTGCCAGCAGTCTAGCGGGGACGGAAGAGACCCAGTACTTC.

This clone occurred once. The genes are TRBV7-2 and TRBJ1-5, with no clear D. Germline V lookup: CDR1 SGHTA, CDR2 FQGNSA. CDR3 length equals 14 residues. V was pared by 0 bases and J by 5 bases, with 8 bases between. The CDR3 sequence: CASSLATSYQPQHF. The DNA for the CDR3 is TGTGCCAGCAGCTTAGCCACATCCTATCAGCCCCAGCATTTT.

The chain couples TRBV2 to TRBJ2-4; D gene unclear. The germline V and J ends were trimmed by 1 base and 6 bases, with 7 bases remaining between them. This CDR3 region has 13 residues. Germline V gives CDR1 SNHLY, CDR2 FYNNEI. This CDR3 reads CASSEVTRNIQYF. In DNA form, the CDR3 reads TGTGCCAGCAGTGAAGTCACAAGAAACATTCAGTACTTC.

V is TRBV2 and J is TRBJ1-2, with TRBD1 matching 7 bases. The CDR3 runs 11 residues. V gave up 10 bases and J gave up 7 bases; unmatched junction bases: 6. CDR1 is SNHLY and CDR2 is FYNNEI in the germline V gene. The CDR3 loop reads CAKTGFLGYTF. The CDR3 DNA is TGTGCCAAGACAGGGTTCCTTGGCTACACCTTC.

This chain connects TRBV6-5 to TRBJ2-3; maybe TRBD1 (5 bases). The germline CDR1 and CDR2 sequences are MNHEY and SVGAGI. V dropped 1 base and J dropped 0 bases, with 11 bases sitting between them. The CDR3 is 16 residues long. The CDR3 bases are TGTGCCAGCAGTTACTGGGGCGGCGGCAGCACAGATACGCAGTATTTT. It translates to CASSYWGGGSTDTQYF.

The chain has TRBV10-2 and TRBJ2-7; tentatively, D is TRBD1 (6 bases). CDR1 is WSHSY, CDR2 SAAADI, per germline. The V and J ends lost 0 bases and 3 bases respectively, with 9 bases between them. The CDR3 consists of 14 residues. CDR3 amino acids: CASSESEDSYEQYF. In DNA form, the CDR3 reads TGCGCCAGCAGTGAGTCCGAGGACAGCTACGAGCAGTACTTC.